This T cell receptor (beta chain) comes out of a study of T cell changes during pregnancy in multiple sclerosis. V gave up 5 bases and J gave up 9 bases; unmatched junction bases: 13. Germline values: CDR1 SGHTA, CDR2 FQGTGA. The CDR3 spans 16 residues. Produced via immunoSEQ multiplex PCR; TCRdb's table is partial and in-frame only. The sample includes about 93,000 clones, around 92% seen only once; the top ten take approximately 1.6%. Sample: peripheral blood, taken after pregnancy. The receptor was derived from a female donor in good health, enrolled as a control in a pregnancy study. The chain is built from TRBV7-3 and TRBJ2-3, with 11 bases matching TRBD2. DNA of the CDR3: TGTGCCAGCAGCCAAGTTACTAGCGGGGGCCCGGGGACGCAGTATTTT. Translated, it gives CASSQVTSGGPGTQYF.